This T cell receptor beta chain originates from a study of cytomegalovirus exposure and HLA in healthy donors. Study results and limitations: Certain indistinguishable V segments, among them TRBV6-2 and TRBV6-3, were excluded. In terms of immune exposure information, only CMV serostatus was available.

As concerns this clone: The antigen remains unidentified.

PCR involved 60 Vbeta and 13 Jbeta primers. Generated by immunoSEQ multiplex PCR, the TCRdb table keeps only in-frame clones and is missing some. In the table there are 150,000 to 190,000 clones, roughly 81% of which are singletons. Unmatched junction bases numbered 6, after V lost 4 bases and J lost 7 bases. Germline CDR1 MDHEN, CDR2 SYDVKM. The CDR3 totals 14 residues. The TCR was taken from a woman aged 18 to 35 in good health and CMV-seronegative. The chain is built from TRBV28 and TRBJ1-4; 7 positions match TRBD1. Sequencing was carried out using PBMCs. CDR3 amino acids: CASSSGGRLEKLFF. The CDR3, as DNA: TGTGCCAGCAGTTCAGGGGGACGACTTGAAAAACTGTTTTTT.